This TCR beta chain was found in a study of shared T cell receptors in the human thymus. Profiled with immunoSEQ multiplex PCR; TCRdb holds only in-frame clones, not every one. The sample lists 720,000 or so clones; roughly 88% were seen once. Per the germline V gene, CDR1 is MDHEN and CDR2 is SYDVKM. V lost 7 bases and J lost 4, with 19 bases in between. The CDR3 totals 15 residues. Separately, the same data were catalogued under a study of human thymus T cells. That source adds: Congenital heart defects were the reason for the corrective surgery that the donors, healthy Finnish infants, were having. The study used thymus tissue resected during corrective heart surgery. Apparent skewing of V and J gene usage characterized both thymic and blood repertoires. Related reports documented highly overlapping thymic repertoires among unrelated individuals.

Sequencing was done on a sample of thymocytes. The rearrangement joins TRBV28 to TRBJ1-1; the D gene is possibly TRBD1 (6 bases). The receptor comes from a girl less than two years old with a congenital heart defect. The CDR3 coding sequence is TGTGCCAGCAATAAGGGGGAGGGTCGTCTCACTGAAGCTTTCTTT. Protein sequence: CASNKGEGRLTEAFF.